A single sample is the source of the 13 T cell receptor beta chains below, sequenced in a study of blood T cell repertoires in COVID-19. Produced via immunoSEQ multiplex PCR; TCRdb's table is partial and in-frame only. Here the sample spans about 94,000 clones, roughly 86% being singletons. The sample taken for sequencing was peripheral blood. These receptors originate from a human donor with acute or convalescent COVID-19. The donor label of this sample is uncertain.

This clone appeared once. The chain links TRBV5-4 to TRBJ2-2, with 7 bases aligning to TRBD2. This CDR3 contains 14 residues. The germline V gene has CDR1 SGHNT and CDR2 YYREEE (reference sequence). V dropped 2 bases and J dropped 9; count of bases not matched to a gene: 7. The CDR3 region has the DNA TGTGCCAGCAGCTTAGGTTCGCGGGGGAGGGAGCTGTTTTTT. This translates into CASSLGSRGRELFF.

This clone was observed a few times. The chain uses TRBV4-3 and TRBJ2-7, with 7 bases matching TRBD1. Looked up from germline, CDR1 is LGHNA and CDR2 is YSLEER. The CDR3 is 15 residues long. The junction had 5 bases not matched to a gene; V was cut back by 1 base and J by 2 bases. The CDR3 nucleotides read TGCGCCAGCAGCCAAGCCGAACAGGGGACCTACGAGCAGTACTTC. Its protein is CASSQAEQGTYEQYF.

The chain employs TRBV9 and TRBJ2-2; 10 bases are a match to TRBD1. The CDR3 is 16 amino acids. V was pared by 1 base and J by 5 bases, with 5 bases of the junction left unmatched. Germline CDR1 is SGDLS and CDR2 is YYNGEE. Written as DNA, the CDR3 is TGTGCCAGCAGCGTAACCGGACAGGGGGGGACCGGGGAGCTGTTTTTT. This sequence encodes CASSVTGQGGTGELFF.

V gene TRBV11-2 combines with J gene TRBJ1-5; D gene unclear. The CDR3 has 13 amino acids. V dropped 5 bases and J dropped 7 bases, with 12 bases sitting between them. Germline CDR1 SGHAT, CDR2 FQNNGV. CDR3 coding DNA: TGTGCCAGCAGCGCCGGTGTGTGGCAGCCCCAGCATTTT. It encodes CASSAGVWQPQHF.

The rearrangement uses TRBV9 and TRBJ2-3; maybe TRBD2 (5 bases). Trimming stripped 4 bases from V and 2 bases from J, with 11 bases between. CDR1 is SGDLS and CDR2 is YYNGEE in the germline V gene. The CDR3 is made up of 14 amino acids. In nucleotides, the CDR3 is TGTGCCAGCAGCTTAGGGAGCTTCACAGATACGCAGTATTTT. Translating gives CASSLGSFTDTQYF.

The rearrangement joins TRBV4-2 to TRBJ2-4; possibly TRBD2 for D (6 bases). CDR3 length: 14 residues. Germline-derived CDR1 and CDR2 are LGHNA and YNFKEQ. V dropped 4 bases and J dropped 7 bases, with 14 bases sitting between them. As DNA, the CDR3 is TGTGCCAGCAGCCTCCCCGGAGGAGGGAACATTCAGTACTTC. This translates into CASSLPGGGNIQYF.

V gene TRBV28 combines with J gene TRBJ1-1; D uncertain. Germline loops: CDR1 MDHEN, CDR2 SYDVKM. With 5 bases removed from V and 3 bases from J, the gap between germline ends came to 10 bases. This CDR3 comprises 13 residues. The chain's CDR3 is CASSPESYTEAFF. As DNA, the CDR3 is TGTGCCAGCAGTCCGGAGTCCTACACTGAAGCTTTCTTT.

This clone was detected only a few times. The chain has TRBV27 and TRBJ2-1; 7 nucleotides match TRBD1. There are 13 residues in the CDR3. Germline-derived CDR1 and CDR2 are MNHEY and SMNVEV (reference sequence). The trim removed 8 bases at V and 3 bases at J, leaving 4 bases unmatched. For the CDR3, the DNA is TGTGCCAGCGCCCCAGGGGGCTACAATGAGCAGTTCTTC. Protein sequence: CASAPGGYNEQFF.

This clone was recorded only once. The gene calls are TRBV7-2 and TRBJ1-2; a possible D gene is TRBD1 (6 bases). V was cut by 5 bases and J by 0 bases, with 10 bases left in between. The CDR3 is 14 amino acids. Germline loops: CDR1 SGHTA, CDR2 FQGNSA. The CDR3 sequence is CASSTRTANYGYTF. The CDR3 nucleotides are TGTGCCAGCAGCACCCGGACAGCTAACTATGGCTACACCTTC.

This rearrangement joins TRBV28 to TRBJ1-1; D is perhaps TRBD1 (6 bases). Germline V gives CDR1 MDHEN, CDR2 SYDVKM. Trimming stripped 6 bases from V and 5 bases from J, with 16 bases between. The CDR3 extends over 14 amino acids. Here the CDR3 reads CASSWQGQVTEAFF. The CDR3 nucleotides are TGTGCCAGCAGCTGGCAGGGGCAAGTGACTGAAGCTTTCTTT.

The genes are TRBV12-3 or TRBV12-4 and TRBJ1-1, with D uncertain. V was pared by 3 bases and J by 10 bases, with 12 bases between. The CDR3 is made up of 12 amino acids. The CDR3 nucleotides are TGTGCCAGCAGTTTGGAGCAAGGTGCAGCTTTCTTT. Protein: CASSLEQGAAFF.

The V gene is TRBV19, the J gene TRBJ2-5, with 7 positions matching TRBD2. With V trimmed by 2 bases and J by 3 bases, 3 bases remained unmatched. The CDR3 length is 14 residues. Looked up from germline, CDR1 is LNHDA and CDR2 is SQIVND (reference sequence). Here the CDR3 reads CASSITSGEETQYF. CDR3 DNA sequence: TGTGCCAGTAGTATAACCAGCGGGGAAGAGACCCAGTACTTC.

The chain uses TRBV11-2 and TRBJ1-3; possibly TRBD1 for D (6 bases). Germline lookup yields CDR1 SGHAT and CDR2 FQNNGV. The CDR3 is 15 residues long. Trimming stripped 3 bases from V and 4 bases from J, with 13 bases between. CDR3 sequence reads: CASSFPGTRGNTIYF. The CDR3 DNA reads as TGTGCCAGCAGCTTCCCCGGGACAAGAGGAAACACCATATATTTT.